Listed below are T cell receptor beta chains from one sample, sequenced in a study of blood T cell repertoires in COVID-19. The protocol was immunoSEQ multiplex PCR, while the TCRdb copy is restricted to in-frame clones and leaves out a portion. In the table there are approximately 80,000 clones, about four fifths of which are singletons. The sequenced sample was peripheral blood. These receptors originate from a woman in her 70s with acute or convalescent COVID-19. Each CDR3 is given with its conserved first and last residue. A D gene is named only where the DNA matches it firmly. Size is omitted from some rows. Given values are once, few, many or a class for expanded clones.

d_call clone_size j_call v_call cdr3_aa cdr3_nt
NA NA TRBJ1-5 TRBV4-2 CASSQVSDVQPQHF TGTGCCAGCAGCCAAGTTTCAGATGTTCAGCCCCAGCATTTT
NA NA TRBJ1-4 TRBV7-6 CASSFQGTNEKLFF TGTGCCAGCAGCTTTCAGGGGACCAATGAAAAACTGTTTTTT
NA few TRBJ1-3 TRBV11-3 CASSLDHQNTIYF TGTGCCAGCAGCTTAGATCACCAGAACACCATATATTTT
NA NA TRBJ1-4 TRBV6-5 CASSSPRQNEKLFF TGTGCCAGCAGTTCGCCCAGGCAGAATGAAAAACTGTTTTTT
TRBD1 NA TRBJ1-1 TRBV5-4 CASSAAHRGLRGNTEAFF TGTGCCAGCAGCGCGGCCCACAGGGGGCTGAGGGGGAACACTGAAGCTTTCTTT
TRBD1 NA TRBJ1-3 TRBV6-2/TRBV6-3 CASSSGTVSGNTIYF TGTGCCAGCAGTTCCGGGACAGTTTCTGGAAACACCATATATTTT
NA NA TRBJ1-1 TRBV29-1 CSVPISYGSPNTEAFF TGCAGCGTCCCAATAAGCTACGGGAGCCCGAACACTGAAGCTTTCTTT
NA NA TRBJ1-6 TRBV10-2 CASSEQLGSPLHF TGCGCCAGCAGTGAACAGTTGGGTTCACCCCTCCACTTT
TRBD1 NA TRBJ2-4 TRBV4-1 CASSQGQGAVDIQYF TGCGCCAGCAGCCAAGGACAGGGGGCTGTTGACATTCAGTACTTC
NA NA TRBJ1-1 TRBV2 CASSEARDVNTEAFF TGTGCCAGCAGTGAAGCGCGGGACGTGAACACTGAAGCTTTCTTT
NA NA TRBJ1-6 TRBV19 CASSIAPGNSPLHF TGTGCCAGTAGTATAGCGCCAGGTAATTCACCCCTCCACTTT
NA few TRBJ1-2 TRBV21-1 CASSRVDSSYGYTF TGTGCCAGCAGCCGAGTGGACAGCTCCTATGGCTACACCTTC
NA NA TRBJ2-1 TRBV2 CASSIQEYNEQFF TGTGCCAGCAGCATACAAGAATACAATGAGCAGTTCTTC
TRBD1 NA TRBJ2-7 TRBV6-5 CASSYKAGGPYEQYF TGTGCCAGCAGTTACAAGGCAGGGGGACCTTACGAGCAGTACTTC
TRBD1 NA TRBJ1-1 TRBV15 CATSTAPLQGANTEAFF TGTGCCACCAGCACAGCACCATTACAGGGGGCGAACACTGAAGCTTTCTTT
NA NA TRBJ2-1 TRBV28 CASMPRNEQFF TGTGCCAGCATGCCCCGGAATGAGCAGTTCTTC
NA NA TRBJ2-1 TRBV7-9 CASSLDGVRNEQFF TGTGCCAGCAGCTTAGACGGGGTTCGCAATGAGCAGTTCTTC
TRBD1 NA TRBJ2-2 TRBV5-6 CASSLTQGTTGELFF TGTGCCAGCAGCTTGACACAGGGGACCACCGGGGAGCTGTTTTTT
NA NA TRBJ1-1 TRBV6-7 CASREGQRNTEAFF TGTGCCAGCAGGGAAGGACAGAGGAACACTGAAGCTTTCTTT
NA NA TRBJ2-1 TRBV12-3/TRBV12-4 CASSLDFNEQFF TGTGCCAGCAGCCTAGACTTCAATGAGCAGTTCTTC
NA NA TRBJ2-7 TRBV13 CASSSSPGSYEQYF TGTGCCAGCAGCTCCAGTCCTGGTTCCTACGAGCAGTACTTC
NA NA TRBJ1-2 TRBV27 CASSFPGLRGYTF TGTGCCAGCAGTTTCCCAGGGTTGCGCGGCTACACCTTC
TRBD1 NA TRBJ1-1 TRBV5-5 CASSSRGQYTEAFF TGTGCCAGCAGCTCCAGGGGGCAGTACACTGAAGCTTTCTTT
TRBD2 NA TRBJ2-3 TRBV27 CASSFLAGGSGDTQYF TGTGCCAGCAGTTTTCTGGCGGGGGGCTCCGGAGATACGCAGTATTTT
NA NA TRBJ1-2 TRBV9 CASSVGQSPGYTF TGTGCCAGCAGCGTAGGGCAGTCCCCCGGCTACACCTTC
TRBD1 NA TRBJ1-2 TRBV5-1 CASRKGVGTGYGYTF TGCGCCAGCAGGAAGGGTGTCGGGACAGGGTATGGCTACACCTTC
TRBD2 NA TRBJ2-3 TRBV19 CASSPRGGEGDTQYF TGTGCCAGTAGCCCCCGGGGGGGGGAAGGAGATACGCAGTATTTT
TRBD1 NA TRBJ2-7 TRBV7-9 CASTPRTGTGGEQYF TGTGCCAGCACTCCTCGTACCGGGACAGGGGGCGAGCAGTACTTC
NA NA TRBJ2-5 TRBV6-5 CASSYGGAEETQYF TGTGCCAGCAGTTACGGGGGGGCCGAGGAGACCCAGTACTTC
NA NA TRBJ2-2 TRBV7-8 CASSLPRVNTGELFF TGTGCCAGCAGCTTACCCAGGGTAAACACCGGGGAGCTGTTTTTT
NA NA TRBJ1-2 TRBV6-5 CASTIRTGGYGYTF TGTGCCAGCACGATCCGGACGGGGGGCTATGGCTACACCTTC
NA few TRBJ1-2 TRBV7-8 CASSPGTLYGYTF TGTGCCAGCAGCCCCGGGACACTCTATGGCTACACCTTC
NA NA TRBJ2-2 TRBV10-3 CAIRDTYTGELFF TGTGCCATCAGGGACACTTACACCGGGGAGCTGTTTTTT
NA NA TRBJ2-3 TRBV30 CAWSQRESTQYF TGTGCCTGGAGCCAACGGGAGAGCACGCAGTATTTT
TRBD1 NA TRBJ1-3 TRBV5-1 CASTITGASGNTIYF TGCGCCAGCACAATCACAGGGGCCTCTGGAAACACCATATATTTT
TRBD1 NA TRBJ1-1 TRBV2 CASSEGTGSINTEAFF TGTGCCAGCAGTGAGGGGACAGGAAGTATCAACACTGAAGCTTTCTTT
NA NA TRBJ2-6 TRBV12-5 CASASGSGANVLTF TGTGCTAGTGCCTCAGGGTCCGGGGCCAACGTCCTGACTTTC
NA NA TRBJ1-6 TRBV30 CALRGIPSSYNSPLHF TGTGCCCTTCGAGGGATTCCCAGCTCCTATAATTCACCCCTCCACTTT
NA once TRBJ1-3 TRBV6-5 CASSYQNTIYF TGTGCCAGCAGTTACCAAAACACCATATATTTT
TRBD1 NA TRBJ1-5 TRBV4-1 CASSPGQGNNQPQHF TGCGCCAGCAGCCCGGGACAGGGGAACAATCAGCCCCAGCATTTT
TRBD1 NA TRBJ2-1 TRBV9 CASSTRQGSYNEQFF TGTGCCAGCAGCACTCGACAGGGGTCCTACAATGAGCAGTTCTTC
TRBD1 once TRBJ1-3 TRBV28 CASSPSQGALRNTIYF TGTGCCAGCAGTCCCAGTCAGGGGGCGTTGAGAAACACCATATATTTT
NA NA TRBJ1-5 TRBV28 CASSSPDFFLNQPQHF TGTGCCAGCAGTTCCCCAGACTTCTTCCTCAATCAGCCCCAGCATTTT
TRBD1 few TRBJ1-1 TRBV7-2 CASRDRGGNTEAFF TGTGCCAGCAGGGACAGGGGAGGGAACACTGAAGCTTTCTTT
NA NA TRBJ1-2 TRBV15 CATSFGPGTNYGYTF TGTGCCACTTCTTTCGGACCCGGGACAAACTATGGCTACACCTTC
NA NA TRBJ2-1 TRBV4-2 CASSQDGATNEQFF TGTGCCAGCAGCCAAGATGGGGCTACTAATGAGCAGTTCTTC
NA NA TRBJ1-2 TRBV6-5 CASTSGDGDGYTF TGTGCCAGCACATCGGGGGATGGAGATGGCTACACCTTC